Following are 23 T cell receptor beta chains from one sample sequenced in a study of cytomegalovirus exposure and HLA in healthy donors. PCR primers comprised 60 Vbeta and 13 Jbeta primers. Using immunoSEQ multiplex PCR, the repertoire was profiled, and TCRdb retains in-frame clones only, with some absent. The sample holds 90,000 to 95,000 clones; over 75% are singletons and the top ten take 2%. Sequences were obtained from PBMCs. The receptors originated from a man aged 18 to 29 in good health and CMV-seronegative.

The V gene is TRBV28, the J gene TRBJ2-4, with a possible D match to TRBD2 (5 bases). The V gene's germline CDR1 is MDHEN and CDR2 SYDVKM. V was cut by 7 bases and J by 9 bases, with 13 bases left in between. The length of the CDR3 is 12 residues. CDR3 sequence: CASTAPRGIQYF. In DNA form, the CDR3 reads TGTGCCAGCACGGCCCCCCGGGGCATTCAGTACTTC.

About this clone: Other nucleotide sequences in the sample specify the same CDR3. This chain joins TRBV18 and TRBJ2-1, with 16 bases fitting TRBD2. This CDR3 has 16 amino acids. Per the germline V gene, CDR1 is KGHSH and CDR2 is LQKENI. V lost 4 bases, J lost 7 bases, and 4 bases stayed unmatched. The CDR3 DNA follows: TGTGCCAGCTCACAGCCGGGACTAGCGGGAGGGAATGAGCAGTTCTTC. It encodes CASSQPGLAGGNEQFF.

The CDR3 loop reads CASKLPDFINYGYTF. In DNA form, the CDR3 reads TGTGCCAGCAAACTCCCGGACTTCATTAACTATGGCTACACCTTC. The rearrangement uses TRBV13 and TRBJ1-2; D ambiguous. The germline V gene encodes CDR1 PRHDT and CDR2 FYEKMQ (reference sequence). V lost 7 bases and J 1 base, leaving 16 bases between the germline ends. CDR3 length: 15 residues.

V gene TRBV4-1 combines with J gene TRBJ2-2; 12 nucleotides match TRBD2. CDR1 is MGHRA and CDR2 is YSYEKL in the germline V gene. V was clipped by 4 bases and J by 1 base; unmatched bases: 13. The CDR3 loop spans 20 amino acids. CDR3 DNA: TGCGCCAGCAGCCTAGGCAAGCTAGCGGGGGGGCCTTGGAACACCGGGGAGCTGTTTTTT. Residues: CASSLGKLAGGPWNTGELFF.

The CDR3 nucleotides are TGTGCCAGCAGCTTAGTCGCCGGGACTAGCGGGGGCACAGATACGCAGTATTTT. Its translation: CASSLVAGTSGGTDTQYF. The gene calls are TRBV13 and TRBJ2-3; TRBD2 matches 13 bases. The germline V gene encodes CDR1 PRHDT and CDR2 FYEKMQ (reference sequence). Germline trimming cut 1 base from V and 1 base from J; bases unmatched to any gene: 5. This CDR3 has 18 amino acids.

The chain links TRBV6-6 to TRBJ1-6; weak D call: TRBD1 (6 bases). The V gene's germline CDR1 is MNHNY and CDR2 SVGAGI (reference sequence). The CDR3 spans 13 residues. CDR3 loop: CAGASLYNSPLHF. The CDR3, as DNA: TGTGCGGGGGCATCGCTCTATAATTCACCCCTCCACTTT.

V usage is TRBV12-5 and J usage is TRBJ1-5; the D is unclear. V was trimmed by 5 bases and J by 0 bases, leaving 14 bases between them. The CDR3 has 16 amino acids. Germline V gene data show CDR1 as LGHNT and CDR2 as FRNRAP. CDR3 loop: CASGPDTYDSNQPQHF. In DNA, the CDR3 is TGTGCTAGTGGTCCCGATACATACGATAGCAATCAGCCCCAGCATTTT.

The CDR3 nucleotides read TGCGCCAGCAGCTTAAGCGGGGGGGACATCAATGAGCAGTTCTTC. This translates into CASSLSGGDINEQFF. The genes are TRBV5-1 and TRBJ2-1; 10 nucleotides agree with TRBD2. The germline V gene has CDR1 SGHRS and CDR2 YFSETQ. The CDR3 consists of 15 residues. Trimming at V came to 2 bases and at J to 6 bases, leaving 5 bases not matched to a gene.

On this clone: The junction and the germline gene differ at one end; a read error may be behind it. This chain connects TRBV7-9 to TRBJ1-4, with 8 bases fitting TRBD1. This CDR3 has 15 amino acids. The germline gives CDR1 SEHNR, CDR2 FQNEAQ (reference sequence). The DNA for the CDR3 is TGTTCCAGCAGCTTAGCAGGACAGGGTCCCGAAAAACTGTTTTTT. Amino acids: CSSSLAGQGPEKLFF.

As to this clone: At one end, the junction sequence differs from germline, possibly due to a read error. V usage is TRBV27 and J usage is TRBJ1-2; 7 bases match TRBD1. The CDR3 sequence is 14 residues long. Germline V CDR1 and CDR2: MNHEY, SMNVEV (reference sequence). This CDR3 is CASSPGTGDAGSFF. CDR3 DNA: TGTGCCAGCAGTCCTGGAACAGGGGACGCTGGCTCTTTCTTC.

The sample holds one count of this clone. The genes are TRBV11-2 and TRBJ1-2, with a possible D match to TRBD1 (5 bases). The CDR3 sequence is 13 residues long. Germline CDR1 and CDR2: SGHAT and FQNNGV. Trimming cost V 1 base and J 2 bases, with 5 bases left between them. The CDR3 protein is CASSLGTNYGYTF. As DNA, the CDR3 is TGTGCCAGCAGCTTAGGGACAAACTATGGCTACACCTTC. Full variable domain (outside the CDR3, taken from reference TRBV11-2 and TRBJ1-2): EAGVAQSPRYKIIEKRQSVAFWCNPISGHATLYWYQQILGQGPKLLIQFQNNGVVDDSQLPKDRFSAERLKGVDSTLKIQPAKLEDSAVYLCASSLGTNYGYTFGSGTRLTVV.

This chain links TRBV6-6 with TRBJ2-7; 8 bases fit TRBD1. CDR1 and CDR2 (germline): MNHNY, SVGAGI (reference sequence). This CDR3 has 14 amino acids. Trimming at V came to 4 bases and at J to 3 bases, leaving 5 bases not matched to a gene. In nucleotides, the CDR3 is TGTGCCAGCAGTTCGGGCAGGGGGCTCTACGAGCAGTACTTC. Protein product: CASSSGRGLYEQYF.

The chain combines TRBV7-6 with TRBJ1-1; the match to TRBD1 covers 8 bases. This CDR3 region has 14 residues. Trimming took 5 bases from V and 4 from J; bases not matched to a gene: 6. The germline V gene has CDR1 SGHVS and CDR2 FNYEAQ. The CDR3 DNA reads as TGTGCCAGCAGCCCAGGACAGGGTTTCACTGAAGCTTTCTTT. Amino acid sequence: CASSPGQGFTEAFF.

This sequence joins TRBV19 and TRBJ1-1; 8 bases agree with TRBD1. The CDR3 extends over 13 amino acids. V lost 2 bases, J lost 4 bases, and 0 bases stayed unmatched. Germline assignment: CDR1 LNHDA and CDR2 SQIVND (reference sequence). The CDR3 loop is CASSIQGATEAFF. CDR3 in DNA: TGTGCCAGTAGTATACAGGGGGCCACTGAAGCTTTCTTT.

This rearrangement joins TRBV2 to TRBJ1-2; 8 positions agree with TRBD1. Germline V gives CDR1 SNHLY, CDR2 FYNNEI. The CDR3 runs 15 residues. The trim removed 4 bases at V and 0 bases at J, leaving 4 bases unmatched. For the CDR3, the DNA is TGTGCCAGCAGTGTGGGGACAGGAGCTAACTATGGCTACACCTTC. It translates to CASSVGTGANYGYTF. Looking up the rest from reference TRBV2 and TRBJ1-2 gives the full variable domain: EPEVTQTPSHQVTQMGQEVILRCVPISNHLYFYWYRQILGQKVEFLVSFYNNEISEKSEIFDDQFSVERPDGSNFTLKIRSTKLEDSAMYFCASSVGTGANYGYTFGSGTRLTVV.

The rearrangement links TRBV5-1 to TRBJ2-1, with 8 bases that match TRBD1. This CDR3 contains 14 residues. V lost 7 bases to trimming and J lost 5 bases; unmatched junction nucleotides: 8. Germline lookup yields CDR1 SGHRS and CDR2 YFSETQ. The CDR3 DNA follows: TGCGCCAGCGTCCGGGACAGGCCCGACAATGAGCAGTTCTTC. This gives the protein CASVRDRPDNEQFF.

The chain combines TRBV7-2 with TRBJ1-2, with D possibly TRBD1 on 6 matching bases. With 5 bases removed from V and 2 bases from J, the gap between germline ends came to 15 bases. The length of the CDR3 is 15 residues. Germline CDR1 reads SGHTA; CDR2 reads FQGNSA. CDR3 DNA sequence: TGTGCCAGCAGCACCAGACAGGCGCTAAACTATGGCTACACCTTC. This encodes CASSTRQALNYGYTF. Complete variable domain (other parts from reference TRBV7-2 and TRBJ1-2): GAGVSQSPSNKVTEKGKDVELRCDPISGHTALYWYRQSLGQGLEFLIYFQGNSAPDKSGLPSDRFSAERTGGSVSTLTIQRTQQEDSAVYLCASSTRQALNYGYTFGSGTRLTVV.

The CDR3 DNA reads as TGTGCCAGCAGTTTGGCGGGGCAGTGGAGTGAAGCTTTCTTT. It yields the protein CASSLAGQWSEAFF. This sequence joins TRBV27 and TRBJ1-1, with D maybe TRBD1 (5 bases). V lost 3 bases and J lost 7, with 15 bases in between. CDR3 length equals 14 residues. In germline, CDR1 is MNHEY, CDR2 SMNVEV (reference sequence).

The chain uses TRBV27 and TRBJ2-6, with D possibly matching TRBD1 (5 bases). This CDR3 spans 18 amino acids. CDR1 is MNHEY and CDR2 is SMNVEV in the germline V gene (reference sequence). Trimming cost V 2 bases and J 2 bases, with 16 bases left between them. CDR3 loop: CASSLVGSLGAGANVLTF. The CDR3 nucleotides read TGTGCCAGCAGTTTAGTCGGCTCTTTAGGGGCTGGGGCCAACGTCCTGACTTTC. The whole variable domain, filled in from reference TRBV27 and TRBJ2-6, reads EAQVTQNPRYLITVTGKKLTVTCSQNMNHEYMSWYRQDPGLGLRQIYYSMNVEVTDKGDVPEGYKVSRKEKRNFPLILESPSPNQTSLYFCASSLVGSLGAGANVLTFGAGSRLTVL.

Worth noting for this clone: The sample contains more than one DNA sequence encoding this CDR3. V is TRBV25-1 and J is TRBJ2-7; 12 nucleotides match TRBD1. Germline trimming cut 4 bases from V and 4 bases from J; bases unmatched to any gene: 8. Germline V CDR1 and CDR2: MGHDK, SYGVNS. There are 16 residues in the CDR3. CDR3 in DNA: TGTGCCAGCAGTGGCACCAGGGGACAGGGGGCTTACGAGCAGTACTTC. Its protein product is CASSGTRGQGAYEQYF.

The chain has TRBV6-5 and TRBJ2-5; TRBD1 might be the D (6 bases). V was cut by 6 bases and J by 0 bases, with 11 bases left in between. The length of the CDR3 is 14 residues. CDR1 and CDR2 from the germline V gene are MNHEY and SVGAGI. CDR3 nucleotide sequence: TGTGCCAGCAGCCGAGGACAGAACCAAGAGACCCAGTACTTC. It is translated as CASSRGQNQETQYF.

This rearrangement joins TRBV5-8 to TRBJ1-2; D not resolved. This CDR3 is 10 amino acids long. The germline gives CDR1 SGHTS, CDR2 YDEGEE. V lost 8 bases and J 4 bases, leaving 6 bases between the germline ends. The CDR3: CASRGYGYTF. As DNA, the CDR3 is TGTGCCAGTCGGGGCTATGGCTACACCTTC.

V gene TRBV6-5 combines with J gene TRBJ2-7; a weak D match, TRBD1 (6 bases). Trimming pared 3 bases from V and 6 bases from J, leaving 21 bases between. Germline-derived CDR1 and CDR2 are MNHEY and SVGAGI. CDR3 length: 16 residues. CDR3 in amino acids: CASSYAADPGGSEQYF. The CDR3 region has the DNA TGTGCCAGCAGTTATGCGGCCGATCCTGGGGGCTCCGAGCAGTACTTC.